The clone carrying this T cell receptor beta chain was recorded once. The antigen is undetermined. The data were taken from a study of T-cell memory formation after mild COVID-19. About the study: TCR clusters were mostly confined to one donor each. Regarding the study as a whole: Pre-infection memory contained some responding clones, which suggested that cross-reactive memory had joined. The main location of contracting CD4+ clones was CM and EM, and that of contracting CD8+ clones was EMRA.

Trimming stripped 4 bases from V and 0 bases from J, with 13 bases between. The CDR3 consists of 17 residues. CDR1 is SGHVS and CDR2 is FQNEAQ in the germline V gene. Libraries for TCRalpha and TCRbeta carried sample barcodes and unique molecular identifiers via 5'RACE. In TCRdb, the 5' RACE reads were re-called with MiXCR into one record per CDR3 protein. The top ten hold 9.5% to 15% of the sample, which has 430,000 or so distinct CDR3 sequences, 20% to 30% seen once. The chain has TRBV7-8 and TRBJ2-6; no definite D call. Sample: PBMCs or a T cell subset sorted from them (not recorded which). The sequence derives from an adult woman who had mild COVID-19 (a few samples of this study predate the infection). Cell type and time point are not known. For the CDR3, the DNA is TGTGCCAGCAGCTCCCGACGGAAAACCTCTGGGGCCAACGTCCTGACTTTC. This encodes CASSSRRKTSGANVLTF.